One and the same sample provided the 25 T cell receptor beta chains below, sequenced in a study of T-cell reconstitution after alpha-beta-depleted transplantation in children. Unique molecular identifiers were used in preparing the TCRbeta library. TCRdb analysed the PCR reads with MiXCR anew, one entry per CDR3 protein. The table includes 700,000 or so distinct CDR3 sequences, around 14% detected once. The sample here was PBMCs, taken before TCRalphabeta/CD19-depleted stem cell transplant. The receptors come from a girl aged 2-10 years with congenital amegakaryocytic thrombocytopenia, due to receive a stem cell transplant.

This clonotype was observed at least ten times. This rearrangement joins TRBV29-1 to TRBJ1-2; D gene unclear. The V end lost 2 bases, the J end lost 6 bases, and 13 bases lay between the germline ends. This CDR3 is 13 amino acids long. Germline-derived CDR1 and CDR2 are SQVTM and ANQGSEA. The CDR3 nucleotides read TGCAGCGTTGAAAGATATAGTACCGATGGCTACACCTTC. This translates into CSVERYSTDGYTF.

This rearrangement joins TRBV7-3 to TRBJ1-2; possibly TRBD1 for D (5 bases). This CDR3 region has 14 residues. The ends were cut back, 0 bases at V and 7 bases at J, with 12 bases in the middle. Germline V gene data show CDR1 as SGHTA and CDR2 as FQGTGA. The CDR3 loop is CASSLTAGASGYTF. The DNA for the CDR3 is TGTGCCAGCAGCTTAACAGCCGGGGCGAGTGGCTACACCTTC.

This clonotype has a handful of counts. This rearrangement joins TRBV2 to TRBJ2-7; 8 bases match TRBD2. Germline V gene lookup returns CDR1 SNHLY and CDR2 FYNNEI. V lost 1 base, J lost 1 base, and 9 bases stayed unmatched. The CDR3 length is 17 residues. CDR3 sequence: CASSEGELGLVSYEQYF. CDR3 nucleotide sequence: TGTGCCAGCAGTGAAGGGGAATTGGGACTAGTGTCCTACGAGCAGTACTTC.

This clonotype was observed a handful of times. The genes are TRBV12-5 and TRBJ2-1, with D unclear. The CDR3 extends over 15 amino acids. The ends were cut back, 5 bases at V and 9 bases at J, with 20 bases in the middle. Germline CDR1 reads LGHNT; CDR2 reads FRNRAP. CDR3 bases: TGTGCTAGTGGTCCAGAGCCCCAGCATTGGATTGAGCAGTTCTTC. This sequence encodes CASGPEPQHWIEQFF.

This clonotype was recorded many times. The chain recombines TRBV5-1 with TRBJ1-1; possibly TRBD1 for D (5 bases). Trimming cost V 1 base and J 3 bases, with 13 bases left between them. The CDR3 has 15 residues. The V gene's germline CDR1 is SGHRS and CDR2 YFSETQ. The CDR3 bases are TGCGCCAGCAGCTTGACAGGTGTATTGGACACTGAAGCTTTCTTT. Amino acid sequence: CASSLTGVLDTEAFF.

A few counts support this clonotype. This chain connects TRBV12-3 or TRBV12-4 to TRBJ2-3, with D possibly being TRBD2 (6 bases). Trimming shortened V by 7 bases and J by 2 bases, and 16 bases separated the two germline ends. The CDR3 runs 15 residues. The CDR3 is CASTLLAGPTDTQYF. Written as DNA, the CDR3 is TGTGCCAGCACCCTACTAGCCGGACCCACAGATACGCAGTATTTT.

Of note for this clonotype: A read error may be the cause here, since a much bigger clone is one base away. The chain is built from TRBV29-1 and TRBJ2-1, with 7 bases aligning to TRBD2. The germline V gene encodes CDR1 SQVTM and CDR2 ANQGSEA. J lost 6 bases, V lost 2 bases, and 4 bases had no gene match. The CDR3 is 13 amino acids. The CDR3 here is CSVEPPSGNEQFF. The CDR3 DNA reads TGCAGCGTTGAACCCCCTAGCGGCAATGAGCAGTTCTTC.

This clonotype has a handful of counts. The genes are TRBV12-3 or TRBV12-4 and TRBJ1-2; D unclear. V lost 3 bases and J 5 bases, leaving 10 bases between the germline ends. The CDR3 loop spans 13 amino acids. CDR3 protein: CASSFPGGYGYTF. The CDR3 coding sequence is TGTGCCAGCAGTTTCCCAGGAGGGTATGGCTACACCTTC.

This clonotype turned up a few times. The rearrangement joins TRBV7-9 to TRBJ2-7, with D possibly being TRBD1 or TRBD2 (5 bases each). Looked up from germline, CDR1 is SEHNR and CDR2 is FQNEAQ (reference sequence). The CDR3 length is 14 residues. V lost 5 bases to trimming and J lost 7 bases, with 18 bases between them. Here the CDR3 DNA reads TGTGCCAGCAGCCATTTATCGGGACGGAGAGAGCAGTACTTC. It is translated as CASSHLSGRREQYF.

This chain links TRBV6-1 with TRBJ1-1, with 9 bases identical to TRBD1. The CDR3 spans 14 residues. Per germline, CDR1 MNHNS and CDR2 SASEGT. Trimming cost V 8 bases and J 2 bases; bases outside gene matches: 6. CDR3 DNA sequence: TGTGCCAGCGGGGACAGGGTACTCAACACTGAAGCTTTCTTT. Translating it yields CASGDRVLNTEAFF.

This clonotype has ten or more counts. This sequence joins TRBV5-1 and TRBJ2-1, with D possibly matching TRBD2 (6 bases). V was shortened by 4 bases and J by 5 bases, with 19 bases between the two germline ends. Looked up from germline, CDR1 is SGHRS and CDR2 is YFSETQ. This CDR3 is built from 16 residues. The chain's CDR3 is CASSVKSGLPHNEQFF. Here the CDR3 DNA reads TGCGCCAGCAGCGTGAAAAGCGGGCTTCCACACAATGAGCAGTTCTTC.

This clonotype showed up just a few times. V is TRBV15 and J is TRBJ2-5; weak D call: TRBD1 (6 bases). Germline CDR1 and CDR2: LNHNV and YYDKDF (reference sequence). Trimming took 11 bases from V and 0 from J, leaving 13 bases between them. This CDR3 has 13 residues. The CDR3 spells CAGRNRDQETQYF. CDR3 coding DNA: TGTGCCGGGAGAAACAGGGACCAAGAGACCCAGTACTTC.

This clonotype was seen at least ten times. V usage is TRBV20-1 and J usage is TRBJ2-3; 15 bases match TRBD2. With V trimmed by 4 bases and J by 4 bases, 12 bases remained unmatched. The germline V gene encodes CDR1 DFQATT and CDR2 SNEGSKA (reference sequence). The CDR3 totals 18 residues. This CDR3 reads CSAITRTSGRAVSDTQYF. In DNA form, the CDR3 reads TGCAGTGCTATAACAAGGACTAGCGGGAGGGCGGTCTCAGATACGCAGTATTTT.

This clonotype has a handful of counts. In nucleotides, the CDR3 is TGCGCCAGCAGCTTAGAAAGCGGGAGGGGCCTACTGTTCTTC. Its protein product is CASSLESGRGLLFF. This sequence joins TRBV5-1 and TRBJ2-1, with TRBD2 identical over 10 bases. The V segment lost 2 bases and the J segment 15 bases; nucleotides outside the gene matches: 11. The germline V gene encodes CDR1 SGHRS and CDR2 YFSETQ. The CDR3 consists of 14 residues.

A few counts support this clonotype. The rearrangement uses TRBV24-1 and TRBJ2-7, with D possibly called TRBD1 or TRBD2 (5 bases each). The CDR3 sequence is 14 residues long. Germline CDR1 is KGHDR and CDR2 is SFDVKD. Trimming stripped 5 bases from V and 3 bases from J, with 13 bases between. CDR3 bases: TGTGCCACCAGTGCCGGGGACCAAGGCTACGAGCAGTACTTC. Amino acids: CATSAGDQGYEQYF.

This clonotype was picked up a small number of times. The chain employs TRBV12-3 or TRBV12-4 and TRBJ1-2, with no clear D. The CDR3 has 12 amino acids. Trimming took 10 bases from V and 5 from J, leaving 14 bases between them. The CDR3 is CATQRSGYGYTF. DNA for the CDR3: TGTGCCACCCAGAGGAGTGGGTATGGCTACACCTTC.

This clonotype has only one observation. This chain connects TRBV29-1 to TRBJ1-1, with no clear D. CDR1 and CDR2 from the germline V gene are SQVTM and ANQGSEA. The germline V and J ends were trimmed by 2 bases and 5 bases, with 12 bases remaining between them. The CDR3 covers 13 residues. Here the CDR3 reads CSVEIGSGTEAFF. DNA of the CDR3: TGCAGCGTTGAAATAGGGTCTGGGACTGAAGCTTTCTTT. Filled out from reference TRBV29-1 and TRBJ1-1, the complete variable domain reads SAVISQKPSRDICQRGTSLTIQCQVDSQVTMMFWYRQQPGQSLTLIATANQGSEATYESGFVIDKFPISRPNLTFSTLTVSNMSPEDSSIYLCSVEIGSGTEAFFGQGTRLTVV.

The rearrangement links TRBV27 to TRBJ2-1; tentatively, D is TRBD1 or TRBD2 (6 bases each). Germline CDR1 and CDR2: MNHEY and SMNVEV (reference sequence). V was trimmed by 1 base and J by 5 bases, leaving 18 bases between them. The CDR3 consists of 17 residues. CDR3 sequence: CASSLWQGRTTNNEQFF. The DNA of the CDR3 is TGTGCCAGCAGTTTATGGCAGGGGCGGACTACAAACAATGAGCAGTTCTTC.

This clonotype showed up many times. The chain uses TRBV7-2 and TRBJ2-7; D possibly corresponds to TRBD2 (6 bases). This CDR3 is 14 amino acids long. Germline V gives CDR1 SGHTA, CDR2 FQGNSA. The V and J ends lost 2 bases and 3 bases respectively, with 11 bases between them. CDR3 bases: TGTGCCAGCAGCTTATCCGGGAGAGGCTACGAGCAGTACTTC. Its protein is CASSLSGRGYEQYF.

This clonotype came up many times. The V gene is TRBV20-1, the J gene TRBJ2-1, with D possibly matching TRBD2 (5 bases). This CDR3 contains 13 residues. V lost 1 base and J 4 bases, leaving 8 bases between the germline ends. Germline V gene data show CDR1 as DFQATT and CDR2 as SNEGSKA (reference sequence). Here the CDR3 reads CSARGLAYNEQFF. CDR3 DNA: TGCAGTGCTAGAGGCCTAGCTTACAATGAGCAGTTCTTC.

This chain uses TRBV5-1 with TRBJ2-5, with D uncertain. Trimming left V 6 bases short and J 4 bases short, with 16 bases between. CDR3 length equals 14 residues. Germline CDR1 reads SGHRS; CDR2 reads YFSETQ. CDR3 residues: CASTPQRTGETQYF. The CDR3 DNA reads as TGCGCCAGCACCCCGCAAAGGACGGGAGAGACCCAGTACTTC.

This clonotype was found many times. The J gene is TRBJ2-4, the V gene TRBV12-3 or TRBV12-4; D unresolved. The CDR3 covers 14 residues. V was pared by 5 bases and J by 6 bases, with 14 bases between. CDR3 loop: CASSADIPPNIQYF. The CDR3 DNA follows: TGTGCCAGCAGTGCTGATATACCACCAAACATTCAGTACTTC.

This clonotype was found many times. The CDR3 loop reads CASTLAGRTGELFF. The DNA of the CDR3 is TGTGCCAGCACTCTCGCGGGGAGAACCGGGGAGCTGTTTTTT. The rearrangement uses TRBV12-3 or TRBV12-4 and TRBJ2-2; weak D call: TRBD2 (6 bases). The CDR3 extends over 14 amino acids. The germline V and J ends were trimmed by 7 bases and 5 bases, with 14 bases remaining between them.

This clonotype was seen a handful of times. The J gene is TRBJ2-2, the V gene TRBV7-8; TRBD2 matches at 10 bases. V lost 5 bases, J lost 4 bases, and 16 bases stayed unmatched. There are 19 residues in the CDR3. The germline V gene encodes CDR1 SGHVS and CDR2 FQNEAQ. The CDR3 loop reads CASSTPMGLAGVSTGELFF. The CDR3 DNA is TGTGCCAGCAGCACTCCAATGGGCCTAGCGGGAGTTTCCACCGGGGAGCTGTTTTTT.

This clonotype was counted ten times or more. V usage is TRBV20-1 and J usage is TRBJ2-4; D possibly uses TRBD1 or TRBD2 (6 bases each). V lost 6 bases and J lost 9, with 15 bases in between. The length of the CDR3 is 12 residues. Germline-derived CDR1 and CDR2 are DFQATT and SNEGSKA (reference sequence). The CDR3 DNA sequence: TGCAGTGCCGAGGGGGGCGCCAGCATTCAGTACTTC. It is translated as CSAEGGASIQYF.